This T cell receptor (beta chain) was found in a study of beta chain features in type 1 diabetes (dated by TCRdb to the late 2010s). At the level of the whole study: No differences in mean age, gender distribution, total cell number or subset yield were found between patients and healthy donors. A total of roughly 99 million sorted cells were examined across all samples, and the number of cells per subset was strongly correlated with RNA yield. In the study, TCRB repertoires of sorted circulating CD4+ T cell subsets from recently diagnosed type 1 diabetes patients were compared with those of matched healthy donors. Naive and central memory subsets were obtained from all 30 or so donors, but regulatory and stem cell-like memory subsets were isolated from only 8 patients and roughly eight healthy donors.

On this clone: The specificity of this receptor is unknown. Per-base qualities were not stored, and no clone one base away is much larger.

From each donor, a single peripheral blood sample of around 0.12 L on average was drawn into heparinised tubes. A BD FACSAria II and a panel including CD45RO, CCR7, CD25, CD127, CD95 and CD27 were used to sort naive, central memory, regulatory and stem cell-like memory CD4+ T cells. Every sorted population had a purity above 95%. PBMCs were separated immediately by Lymphoprep density gradient centrifugation and were stained directly, without being cultured. So that batch effects would be minimized, each experiment stained and sorted samples in pairs, pairing one healthy donor with one patient. Points the paper makes about the study in general: At VDJ recombination sites, patients with type 1 diabetes made fewer insertions and deleted more nucleotides, a pattern implying thymic rearrangement abnormalities. PCR may preferentially amplify shorter templates, but because patient and control samples were amplified and corrected together, any resulting skew would affect both groups equally. Sequencing cDNA rather than genomic DNA could over-represent highly expressing activated cells, although activation and CD3 levels did not differ between groups. Naive, central memory and regulatory TCRB repertoires appeared more similar among patients than among healthy donors. Because the HLA sub-analyses included only small numbers of individuals, any influence of HLA type on TCRB rearrangement was left unresolved. Type 1 diabetes patients showed a moderate but significant shortening of TCRB CDR3 length in all four CD4+ subsets.

The germline V gene encodes CDR1 GTSNPN and CDR2 SVGIG (reference sequence). V is pared back by 3 bases and J by 6 bases, with 14 bases lying between the germline termini. Inclusive of the bounding cysteine and phenylalanine, the CDR3 is 13 residues long. Only the CDR3 portion is preserved as DNA: 39 bases, with reading frame beginning at the first base. The entire isolated RNA was reverse transcribed using the High Capacity cDNA Reverse Transcription Kit, and thus expressed TCRB transcripts were sequenced. Deep immunoSEQ sequencing was applied to naive, central memory and regulatory T cell samples, giving an average of about 3.4 million total reads per sample. Sorted cells were lysed in RLT buffer and RNA was extracted with DNase-treated RNeasy Micro or Mini kits, depending on cell number. Each cell subset was processed separately to prevent cross-contamination, with patient and healthy donor samples processed together. TCRB sequences were amplified from cDNA with the immunoSEQ multiplex PCR, producing 87-bp fragments spanning the CDR3 region. Sequencing of the amplicons was performed on the Illumina HiSeq platform. Per the original workflow: Synthetic template baselines were used to correct PCR bias computationally, reads within Hamming distance 2 were collapsed, and singletons that could not be merged were discarded. Reads were aligned against IMGT so that V, D and J genes, CDR3 length and insertions or deletions at six rearrangement sites could be assigned. Clonotype counts were normalized to sorted cell number within each subset before computing true diversity and Gini coefficients with the tcR R package. Repertoire sharing was quantified using the overlap coefficient calculated on TCRB nucleotide sequences. As stored in TCRdb, this immuneACCESS dataset retains in-frame rearrangements with V and J assigned. A fraction of the clones does not appear; measured against another copy, unresolved V genes explain less than half of the discrepancy, and the remainder lacks a known reason. V, J and clone size reflect that table, while D and trimming were determined from the DNA. The sample includes hundreds of thousands of clones, with around 13% observed a single time. The ten largest clonotypes hold 5.5% to 7.5% of the sample.

Recombination joined TRBV30 with TRBJ1-2; the D region possibly corresponds to TRBD1 (5 bases align). The source is a man aged 25-45 years in good health. The sample taken for sequencing was central memory CD4+ T cells from blood. The DNA sequence is given as TGTGCCTGGAGCCCAGGGAGGAAGGATGGCTACACCTTC. It is translated as CAWSPGRKDGYTF.